The 19 T cell receptor beta chains reported below all come from one sample, sequenced in a study of T cell responses to AZD1222 COVID-19 vaccine. Measured with immunoSEQ multiplex PCR; TCRdb has only the in-frame clones, and not every one. The data contain more than 85,000 clones, over 80% of them seen just once; the ten biggest clones take up 16%. The material was peripheral blood, obtained on day 0 of AZD1222 vaccination. The receptors stem from an adult in good health.

The chain is built from TRBV7-2 and TRBJ2-3; no firm D call. Germline V gives CDR1 SGHTA, CDR2 FQGNSA. The V end lost 5 bases, the J end lost 1 base, and 4 bases lay between the germline ends. The CDR3 extends over 12 amino acids. The CDR3 DNA reads as TGTGCCAGCAGCACCCGCACAGATACGCAGTATTTT. Translation gives CASSTRTDTQYF.

This clone was observed a handful of times. J is TRBJ1-6 and V is TRBV5-1; 7 bases agree with TRBD1. V shed 4 bases, J shed 6 bases, and the junction held 4 bases outside the gene matches. This CDR3 region has 14 residues. Germline V gene lookup returns CDR1 SGHRS and CDR2 YFSETQ. The CDR3 region is CASSRGDSNSPLHF. CDR3 nucleotide sequence: TGCGCCAGCAGCCGCGGGGACAGTAATTCACCCCTCCACTTT.

V and J are TRBV5-6 and TRBJ1-2; D not resolved. CDR3 length: 15 residues. The germline V and J ends were trimmed by 0 bases and 2 bases, with 11 bases remaining between them. From germline, CDR1 is SGHDT and CDR2 YYEEEE. The CDR3 nucleotides are TGTGCCAGCAGCTTGGTTTCCGTAGCCAACTATGGCTACACCTTC. Amino acids: CASSLVSVANYGYTF.

V is TRBV3-1 (or the pseudogene TRBV3-2) and J is TRBJ1-1; no clear D gene. The CDR3 has 18 amino acids. Per the germline V gene, CDR1 is LGHDT and CDR2 is YNNKEL (reference sequence). Trimming cost V 0 bases and J 1 base, with 18 bases left between them. The CDR3 reads CASSQDPPSTAWNTEAFF. The CDR3, as DNA: TGTGCCAGCAGCCAAGATCCCCCTTCCACCGCCTGGAACACTGAAGCTTTCTTT.

This clone was seen once. The chain couples TRBV10-3 to TRBJ1-2; 11 nucleotides align to TRBD1. Germline CDR1 and CDR2: ENHRY and SYGVKD. V lost 4 bases to trimming and J lost 2 bases; unmatched junction nucleotides: 6. The CDR3 length is 16 residues. The CDR3 is CAISVGTGGKNYGYTF. The CDR3 DNA is TGTGCCATCAGTGTTGGGACAGGGGGTAAAAACTATGGCTACACCTTC.

The V and J genes are TRBV5-6 and TRBJ2-1; TRBD2 is a possible D gene (5 bases). This CDR3 region has 15 residues. Germline CDR1 and CDR2: SGHDT and YYEEEE. V was cut by 4 bases and J by 2 bases, with 13 bases left in between. This CDR3 reads CASSKRGQTYNEQFF. CDR3 DNA sequence: TGTGCCAGCAGCAAACGCGGGCAGACCTACAATGAGCAGTTCTTC. Based on the CDR3 plus reference TRBV5-6 and TRBJ2-1, the full variable domain is DAGVTQSPTHLIKTRGQQVTLRCSPKSGHDTVSWYQQALGQGPQFIFQYYEEEERQRGNFPDRFSGHQFPNYSSELNVNALLLGDSALYLCASSKRGQTYNEQFFGPGTRLTVL.

This chain links TRBV19 with TRBJ1-3; D not certain. The V gene lost 5 bases and the J gene lost 1 base, with 9 bases spanning the gap. The CDR3 contains 14 residues. CDR1 is LNHDA and CDR2 is SQIVND in the germline V gene (reference sequence). The CDR3 DNA sequence: TGTGCCAGTAGTTTCATAGGGTCTGGAAACACCATATATTTT. As protein: CASSFIGSGNTIYF.

The rearrangement joins TRBV7-2 to TRBJ1-4; TRBD1 might be the D (5 bases). Trimming took off 5 bases at V and 7 bases at J, with 17 bases between the two ends. CDR3 length: 15 residues. Germline V gene sequence: CDR1 SGHTA, CDR2 FQGNSA. Here the CDR3 DNA reads TGTGCCAGCAGCCCGGGGGGATGGAGCGGTGAAAAACTGTTTTTT. Protein product: CASSPGGWSGEKLFF.

The rearrangement links TRBV9 to TRBJ2-3; 7 nucleotides line up with TRBD2. J was trimmed by 0 bases and V by 4 bases; bases with no gene match: 8. There are 16 residues in the CDR3. Germline V gene sequence: CDR1 SGDLS, CDR2 YYNGEE. The chain's CDR3 is CASSPPQRDSTDTQYF. The CDR3 DNA reads as TGTGCCAGCAGCCCCCCGCAGCGGGATAGCACAGATACGCAGTATTTT.

The V call is TRBV7-2, the J call TRBJ1-2; D unclear. This CDR3 is built from 13 residues. V lost 1 base and J 2 bases, leaving 5 bases between the germline ends. CDR1 and CDR2 (germline): SGHTA, FQGNSA. CDR3 sequence reads: CASSLVFNYGYTF. CDR3 in DNA: TGTGCCAGCAGCTTAGTCTTCAACTATGGCTACACCTTC.

The sample holds a few counts of this clone. The rearrangement uses TRBV29-1 and TRBJ1-3; 8 bases align to TRBD1. CDR1 is SQVTM and CDR2 is ANQGSEA in the germline V gene. Losses at the gene ends were 7 bases for V and 2 bases for J; bases not matched to a gene: 7. The CDR3 loop spans 14 amino acids. The DNA for the CDR3 is TGCAGCGCCAGGACAGGGTCAGCTGGAAACACCATATATTTT. Its protein is CSARTGSAGNTIYF.

The chain couples TRBV20-1 to TRBJ1-1; TRBD1 aligns across 7 bases. The germline V gene has CDR1 DFQATT and CDR2 SNEGSKA (reference sequence). Trimming took 3 bases from V and 2 from J; bases not matched to a gene: 3. This CDR3 comprises 13 residues. The CDR3 region is CSASQGGNTEAFF. CDR3 nucleotides: TGCAGTGCTAGTCAGGGGGGAAACACTGAAGCTTTCTTT.

The chain combines TRBV9 with TRBJ2-1; 7 nucleotides line up with TRBD2. CDR1 and CDR2 from the germline V gene are SGDLS and YYNGEE. Trimming removed 4 bases from V and 4 bases from J; junction bases left unmatched: 11. The CDR3 is made up of 16 amino acids. CDR3 nucleotides: TGTGCCAGCAGCCTAACTCTAGCGGCCCCTTACAATGAGCAGTTCTTC. Protein product: CASSLTLAAPYNEQFF.

V is TRBV19 and J is TRBJ2-7, with D possibly TRBD1 on 5 matching bases. The V end was cut by 6 bases, the J end by 5 bases, with 20 bases between. The CDR3 contains 15 residues. Looked up from germline, CDR1 is LNHDA and CDR2 is SQIVND (reference sequence). CDR3 nucleotide sequence: TGTGCCAGTAGATATGACAGAGATACAATCAACGAGCAGTACTTC. Translation: CASRYDRDTINEQYF.

This clone came up once. V is TRBV28 and J is TRBJ2-3; weak D call: TRBD2 (5 bases). Trimming shortened V by 6 bases and J by 2 bases, and 12 bases separated the two germline ends. This CDR3 comprises 14 residues. From germline, CDR1 is MDHEN and CDR2 SYDVKM. CDR3 sequence (DNA): TGTGCCAGCAGGAAAGCGGCATACACAGATACGCAGTATTTT. Its protein product is CASRKAAYTDTQYF.

The chain is built from TRBV19 and TRBJ2-5; a weak D match, TRBD2 (6 bases). The CDR3 is made up of 14 amino acids. Between the trimmed V and J ends, which lost 5 bases and 1 base, there was a span of 11 bases. Germline CDR1 LNHDA, CDR2 SQIVND (reference sequence). CDR3 in amino acids: CASSLRDSQETQYF. The CDR3 DNA is TGTGCCAGTAGTCTTCGGGACTCCCAAGAGACCCAGTACTTC.

The gene calls are TRBV18 and TRBJ2-1; 9 bases are a match to TRBD2. V lost 10 bases and J lost 6; bases outside the gene matches: 16. The CDR3 length is 16 residues. From germline, CDR1 is KGHSH and CDR2 LQKENI. As DNA, the CDR3 is TGTGCCACCAACCTCATAGCGGGAGCTGGCGTCAATGAGCAGTTCTTC. Amino acids: CATNLIAGAGVNEQFF.

The V and J genes are TRBV11-2 and TRBJ1-6; D gene uncertain. Trimming removed 5 bases from V and 1 base from J, with 18 bases in between. The CDR3 sequence is 18 residues long. Germline values: CDR1 SGHAT, CDR2 FQNNGV. The CDR3 sequence: CASSQGIRGRSYNSPLHF. DNA for the CDR3: TGTGCCAGCAGCCAAGGCATTAGAGGTAGATCCTATAATTCACCCCTCCACTTT.

This chain joins TRBV6-5 and TRBJ1-3; tentative D call: TRBD1 (6 bases). This CDR3 spans 15 amino acids. Germline lookup yields CDR1 MNHEY and CDR2 SVGAGI. V was clipped by 2 bases and J by 4 bases, with 12 bases between them. This chain's CDR3 is CASSYGTGYGNTIYF. The CDR3, as DNA: TGTGCCAGCAGTTACGGAACAGGGTACGGAAACACCATATATTTT.